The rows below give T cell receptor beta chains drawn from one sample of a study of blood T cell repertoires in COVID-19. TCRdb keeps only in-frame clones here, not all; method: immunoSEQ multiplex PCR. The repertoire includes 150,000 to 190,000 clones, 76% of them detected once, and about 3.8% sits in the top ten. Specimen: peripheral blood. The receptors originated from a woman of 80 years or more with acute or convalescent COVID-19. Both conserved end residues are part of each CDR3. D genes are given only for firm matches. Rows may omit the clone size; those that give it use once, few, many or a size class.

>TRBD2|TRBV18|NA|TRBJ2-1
CASSLPGLQKAHEQFF
TGTGCCAGCTCACTCCCGGGACTACAAAAAGCCCATGAGCAGTTCTTC
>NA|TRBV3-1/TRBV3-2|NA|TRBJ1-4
CASSQEDVGAGKLFF
TGTGCCAGCAGCCAAGAGGACGTGGGCGCGGGAAAACTGTTTTTT
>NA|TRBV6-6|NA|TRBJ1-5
CASSPGDQPQHF
TGTGCCAGCAGCCCAGGGGATCAGCCCCAGCATTTT
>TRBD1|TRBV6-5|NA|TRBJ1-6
CASSNRQGDSPLHF
TGTGCCAGCAGTAACCGACAGGGGGATTCACCCCTCCACTTT
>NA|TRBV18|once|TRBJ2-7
CASSPQGPKGLYEQYF
TGTGCCAGCTCACCCCAGGGCCCTAAGGGCCTCTACGAGCAGTACTTC
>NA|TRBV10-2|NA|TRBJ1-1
CASSGPSANMNTEAFF
TGCGCCAGCAGTGGCCCATCCGCCAACATGAACACTGAAGCTTTCTTT
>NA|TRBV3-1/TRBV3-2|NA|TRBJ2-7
CASSQDGVMYPYEQYF
TGTGCCAGCAGCCAAGACGGAGTCATGTACCCCTACGAGCAGTACTTC
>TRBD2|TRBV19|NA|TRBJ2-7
CASSTTSGRSHEQYF
TGTGCCAGTAGTACGACTAGCGGGAGAAGTCACGAGCAGTACTTC
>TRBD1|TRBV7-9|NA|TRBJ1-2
CASSLGGQGLFNYGYTF
TGTGCCAGCAGCTTAGGTGGACAGGGCCTCTTCAACTATGGCTACACCTTC
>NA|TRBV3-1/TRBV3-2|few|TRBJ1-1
CASSQTGQEAFF
TGTGCCAGCAGCCAGACAGGACAGGAAGCTTTCTTT
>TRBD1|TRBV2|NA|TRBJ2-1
CASSDRGTYNEQFF
TGTGCCAGCAGCGACAGGGGGACCTACAATGAGCAGTTCTTC